Shown below are 18 T cell receptor beta chains from a single sample sequenced in a study of shared clonotypes between healthy human individuals. Sequencing used immunoSEQ multiplex PCR; TCRdb keeps in-frame clones, though not all of them. The sample has about 2 million clones, roughly 94% seen once. Sequences were obtained from naive CD4+ T cells sorted from blood. Sample subset: CD45RA+ positively selected. All receptors derive from a man aged 18-30 years in good health.

This chain joins TRBV5-8 and TRBJ2-7; D tentatively fits TRBD1 or TRBD2 (5 bases each). CDR1 and CDR2 from the germline V gene are SGHTS and YDEGEE. The CDR3 length is 14 residues. Trimming left V 4 bases short and J 5 bases short, with 16 bases between. The CDR3 sequence: CASSRPWGSNEQYF. In nucleotides, the CDR3 is TGTGCCAGCAGCCGCCCGTGGGGGAGCAACGAGCAGTACTTC. Drawing the rest from reference TRBV5-8 and TRBJ2-7, the complete variable domain is EAGVTQSPTHLIKTRGQQATLRCSPISGHTSVYWYQQALGLGLQFLLWYDEGEERNRGNFPPRFSGRQFPNYSSELNVNALELEDSALYLCASSRPWGSNEQYFGPGTRLTVT.

J is TRBJ1-4 and V is TRBV6-5; possibly TRBD1 for D (6 bases). Trimming stripped 6 bases from V and 2 bases from J, with 13 bases between. CDR3 length equals 15 residues. Germline CDR1 is MNHEY and CDR2 is SVGAGI. Written as DNA, the CDR3 is TGTGCCAGCAGCTCACTACAGGGCACTAATGAAAAACTGTTTTTT. Translation gives CASSSLQGTNEKLFF.

The chain employs TRBV28 and TRBJ1-1; 7 bases agree with TRBD1. CDR1 MDHEN and CDR2 SYDVKM come from the germline V gene. CDR3 length: 12 residues. Trimming removed 3 bases from V and 10 bases from J; junction bases left unmatched: 5. The CDR3 here is CASSLESGGAFF. The CDR3, as DNA: TGTGCCAGCAGTTTGGAGTCAGGGGGAGCTTTCTTT.

The V and J genes are TRBV19 and TRBJ2-7, with a weak D call TRBD2 (5 bases). Trimming took off 2 bases at V and 2 bases at J, with 16 bases between the two ends. Germline V lookup: CDR1 LNHDA, CDR2 SQIVND (reference sequence). The CDR3 totals 16 residues. CDR3 nucleotide sequence: TGTGCCAGTAGTATAAAAGCGGCCGATACAACCTACGAGCAGTACTTC. Translated: CASSIKAADTTYEQYF.

This chain uses TRBV2 with TRBJ2-5; D tentatively reads TRBD1 or TRBD2 (5 bases each). Germline loops: CDR1 SNHLY, CDR2 FYNNEI. V gave up 6 bases and J gave up 4 bases, with 12 bases separating them. The CDR3 is 13 amino acids. The CDR3 loop reads CASRQAGTETQYF. Written as DNA, the CDR3 is TGTGCCAGCAGACAAGCAGGGACAGAGACCCAGTACTTC.

The V and J genes are TRBV6-1 and TRBJ2-2, with 11 bases lining up with TRBD2. V shed 8 bases, J shed 4 bases, and the junction held 3 bases outside the gene matches. The germline gives CDR1 MNHNS, CDR2 SASEGT. The CDR3 is 14 amino acids. The chain's CDR3 is CASGGLAATGELFF. For the CDR3, the DNA is TGTGCCAGCGGGGGACTAGCGGCCACCGGGGAGCTGTTTTTT.

The chain recombines TRBV19 with TRBJ1-1; D uncertain. CDR1 LNHDA and CDR2 SQIVND come from the germline V gene (reference sequence). CDR3 length: 13 amino acids. V lost 5 bases and J 4 bases, leaving 11 bases between the germline ends. The CDR3 DNA is TGTGCCAGTAGTCAATTGCGTGGCACTGAAGCTTTCTTT. It is translated as CASSQLRGTEAFF.

This sequence joins TRBV6-6 and TRBJ2-2; no reliable D call. The CDR3 runs to 13 residues. Trimming cost V 4 bases and J 6 bases, with 9 bases left between them. Germline V CDR1 and CDR2: MNHNY, SVGAGI (reference sequence). CDR3 sequence: CASSSTRAGELFF. DNA of the CDR3: TGTGCCAGCAGTTCGACCCGAGCCGGGGAGCTGTTTTTT.

Only one count was recorded for this clone. The rearrangement joins TRBV6-6 to TRBJ1-5; tentatively, D is TRBD1 (6 bases). The V end was cut by 8 bases, the J end by 2 bases, with 13 bases between. This CDR3 comprises 14 residues. CDR1 and CDR2 (germline): MNHNY, SVGAGI (reference sequence). The CDR3 region is CASLSGGRNQPQHF. DNA of the CDR3: TGTGCCAGCCTTTCTGGGGGCCGCAATCAGCCCCAGCATTTT.

This clone was picked up one time. V is TRBV5-4 and J is TRBJ2-7; TRBD2 might be the D (6 bases). Trimming removed 3 bases from V and 0 bases from J, with 13 bases in between. The V gene's germline CDR1 is SGHNT and CDR2 YYREEE (reference sequence). The CDR3 covers 15 residues. The CDR3 sequence: CASSSGLEGSYEQYF. CDR3 nucleotide sequence: TGTGCCAGCAGCTCGGGACTCGAGGGCTCCTACGAGCAGTACTTC. Looking up the rest from reference TRBV5-4 and TRBJ2-7 gives the full variable domain: ETGVTQSPTHLIKTRGQQVTLRCSSQSGHNTVSWYQQALGQGPQFIFQYYREEENGRGNFPPRFSGLQFPNYSSELNVNALELDDSALYLCASSSGLEGSYEQYFGPGTRLTVT.

The CDR3 sequence is CASSIGTSPLHF. CDR3 nucleotide sequence: TGTGCCAGCAGCATAGGGACCTCACCCCTCCACTTT. This chain joins TRBV5-6 and TRBJ1-6; tentative D call: TRBD1 (5 bases). The germline V gene encodes CDR1 SGHDT and CDR2 YYEEEE. The CDR3 consists of 12 residues. V shed 4 bases and J shed 10 bases, with 9 bases lying between them.

The chain is built from TRBV7-9 and TRBJ1-4; the D gene is possibly TRBD1 (5 bases). Germline V CDR1 and CDR2: SEHNR, FQNEAQ (reference sequence). The CDR3 extends over 16 amino acids. The germline V and J ends were trimmed by 2 bases and 7 bases, with 17 bases remaining between them. CDR3 sequence: CASSLRDVKRSEKLFF. CDR3 coding DNA: TGTGCCAGCAGCTTAAGGGACGTCAAAAGGAGTGAAAAACTGTTTTTT.

The count of this clone is one. This specimen includes other DNA sequences encoding the same CDR3. The rearrangement joins TRBV7-9 to TRBJ1-2; D gene ambiguous. V was shortened by 2 bases and J by 5 bases, with 6 bases between the two germline ends. The CDR3 loop spans 12 amino acids. Looked up from germline, CDR1 is SEHNR and CDR2 is FQNEAQ (reference sequence). The CDR3 sequence is CASSLSGYGYTF. The DNA of the CDR3 is TGTGCCAGCAGCTTATCGGGGTATGGCTACACCTTC.

This clone was observed a single time. This chain joins TRBV28 and TRBJ2-2; D is possibly TRBD1 (6 bases). Germline loops: CDR1 MDHEN, CDR2 SYDVKM. This CDR3 has 14 amino acids. V shed 9 bases and J shed 1 base, with 12 bases lying between them. The CDR3 sequence: CASGRGQNTGELFF. The CDR3 region has the DNA TGTGCCAGTGGCCGGGGACAGAACACCGGGGAGCTGTTTTTT. The full variable domain, its missing parts supplied by reference TRBV28 and TRBJ2-2, is DVKVTQSSRYLVKRTGEKVFLECVQDMDHENMFWYRQDPGLGLRLIYFSYDVKMKEKGDIPEGYSVSREKKERFSLILESASTNQTSMYLCASGRGQNTGELFFGEGSRLTVL.

The rearrangement links TRBV28 to TRBJ1-2; D is perhaps TRBD1 (5 bases). CDR1 MDHEN and CDR2 SYDVKM come from the germline V gene. This CDR3 has 14 residues. The V end lost 5 bases, the J end lost 8 bases, and 18 bases lay between the germline ends. The DNA of the CDR3 is TGTGCCAGCAGTGCATACTCAGGGTTTCGAGGCTACACCTTC. The encoded protein is CASSAYSGFRGYTF.

The V call is TRBV7-9, the J call TRBJ2-5; no firm D call. The length of the CDR3 is 11 residues. V was cut by 9 bases and J by 5 bases, with 10 bases left in between. Looked up from germline, CDR1 is SEHNR and CDR2 is FQNEAQ (reference sequence). The CDR3: CASVGSETQYF. The CDR3 DNA follows: TGTGCCAGTGTGGGATCGGAGACCCAGTACTTC.

The J gene is TRBJ2-7, the V gene TRBV7-9; TRBD2 might be the D (5 bases). This CDR3 is 18 amino acids long. Germline V lookup: CDR1 SEHNR, CDR2 FQNEAQ (reference sequence). V was pared by 0 bases and J by 5 bases, with 23 bases between. The CDR3 is CASSLALRATGRPDEQYF. The CDR3 DNA is TGTGCCAGCAGCTTAGCCCTCCGAGCGACGGGAAGACCGGACGAGCAGTACTTC.

V usage is TRBV7-9 and J usage is TRBJ1-3; 8 bases map to TRBD1. CDR1 and CDR2 from the germline V gene are SEHNR and FQNEAQ (reference sequence). V lost 4 bases, J lost 8 bases, and 10 bases stayed unmatched. The CDR3 is 15 amino acids. The DNA for the CDR3 is TGTGCCAGCAGCTACTTAGGGACAGGCGCGTACACCATATATTTT. It is translated as CASSYLGTGAYTIYF.